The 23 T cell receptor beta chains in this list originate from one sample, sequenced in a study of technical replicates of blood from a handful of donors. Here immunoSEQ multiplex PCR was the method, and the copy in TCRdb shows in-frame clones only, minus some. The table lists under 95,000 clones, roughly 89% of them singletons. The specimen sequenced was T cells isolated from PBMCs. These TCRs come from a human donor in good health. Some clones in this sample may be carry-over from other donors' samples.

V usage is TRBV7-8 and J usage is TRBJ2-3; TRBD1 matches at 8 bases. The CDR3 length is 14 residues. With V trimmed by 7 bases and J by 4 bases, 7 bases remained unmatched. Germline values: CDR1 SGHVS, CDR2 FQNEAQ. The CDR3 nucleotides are TGTGCCAGCACCAGACAGGGGTACGCAGATACGCAGTATTTT. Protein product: CASTRQGYADTQYF.

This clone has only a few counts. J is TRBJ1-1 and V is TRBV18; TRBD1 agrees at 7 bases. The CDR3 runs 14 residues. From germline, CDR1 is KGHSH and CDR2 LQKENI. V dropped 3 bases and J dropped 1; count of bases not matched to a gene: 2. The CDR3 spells CASSPTGENTEAFF. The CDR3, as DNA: TGTGCCAGCTCACCTACAGGGGAGAACACTGAAGCTTTCTTT. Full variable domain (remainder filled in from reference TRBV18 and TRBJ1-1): NAGVMQNPRHLVRRRGQEARLRCSPMKGHSHVYWYRQLPEEGLKFMVYLQKENIIDESGMPKERFSAEFPKEGPSILRIQQVVRGDSAAYFCASSPTGENTEAFFGQGTRLTVV.

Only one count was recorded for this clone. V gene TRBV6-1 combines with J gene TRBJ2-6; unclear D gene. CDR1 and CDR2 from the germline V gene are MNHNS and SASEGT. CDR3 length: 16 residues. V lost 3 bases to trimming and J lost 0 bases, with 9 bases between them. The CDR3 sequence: CASSDQALSGANVLTF. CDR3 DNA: TGTGCCAGCAGTGACCAGGCCCTCTCTGGGGCCAACGTCCTGACTTTC.

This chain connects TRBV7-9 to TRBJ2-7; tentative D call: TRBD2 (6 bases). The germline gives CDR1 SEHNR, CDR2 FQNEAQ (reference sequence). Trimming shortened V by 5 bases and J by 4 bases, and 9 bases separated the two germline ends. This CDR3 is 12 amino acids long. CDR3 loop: CASSTAGYEQYF. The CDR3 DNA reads TGTGCCAGCAGCACGGCGGGGTACGAGCAGTACTTC.

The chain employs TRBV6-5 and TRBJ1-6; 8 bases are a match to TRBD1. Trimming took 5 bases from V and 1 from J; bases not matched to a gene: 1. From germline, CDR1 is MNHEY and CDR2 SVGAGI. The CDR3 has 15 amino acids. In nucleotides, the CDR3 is TGTGCCAGCAGTCGACAGGGGTCCTATAATTCACCCCTCCACTTT. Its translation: CASSRQGSYNSPLHF.

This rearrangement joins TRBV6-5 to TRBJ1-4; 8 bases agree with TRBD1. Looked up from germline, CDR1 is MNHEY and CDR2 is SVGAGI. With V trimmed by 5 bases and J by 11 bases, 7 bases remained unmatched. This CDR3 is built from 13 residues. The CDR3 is CASSQGARVKLFF. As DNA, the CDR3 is TGTGCCAGCAGTCAGGGGGCCCGTGTTAAACTGTTTTTT.

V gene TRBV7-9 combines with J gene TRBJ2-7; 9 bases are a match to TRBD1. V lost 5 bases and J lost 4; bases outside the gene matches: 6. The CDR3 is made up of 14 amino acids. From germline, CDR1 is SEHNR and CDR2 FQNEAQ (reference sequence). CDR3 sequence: CASSIGTGSYEQYF. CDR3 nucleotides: TGTGCCAGCAGCATCGGGACAGGGTCATACGAGCAGTACTTC.

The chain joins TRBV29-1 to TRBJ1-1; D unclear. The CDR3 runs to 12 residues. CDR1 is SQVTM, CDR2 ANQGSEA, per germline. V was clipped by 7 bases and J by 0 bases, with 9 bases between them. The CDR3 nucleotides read TGCAGCGCCCGCGGATTGAACACTGAAGCTTTCTTT. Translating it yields CSARGLNTEAFF.

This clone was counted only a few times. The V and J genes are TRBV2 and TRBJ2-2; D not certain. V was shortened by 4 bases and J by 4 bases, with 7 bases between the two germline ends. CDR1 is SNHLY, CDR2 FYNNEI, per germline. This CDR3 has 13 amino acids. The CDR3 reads CASSVVFTGELFF. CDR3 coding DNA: TGTGCCAGCAGTGTCGTCTTCACCGGGGAGCTGTTTTTT.

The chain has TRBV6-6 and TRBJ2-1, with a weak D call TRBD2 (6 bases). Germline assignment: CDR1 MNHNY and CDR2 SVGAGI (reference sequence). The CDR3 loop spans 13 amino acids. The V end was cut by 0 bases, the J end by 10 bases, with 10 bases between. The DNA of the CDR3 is TGTGCCAGCAGTTACTCCCTGGACTACGAGCAGTTCTTC. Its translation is CASSYSLDYEQFF.

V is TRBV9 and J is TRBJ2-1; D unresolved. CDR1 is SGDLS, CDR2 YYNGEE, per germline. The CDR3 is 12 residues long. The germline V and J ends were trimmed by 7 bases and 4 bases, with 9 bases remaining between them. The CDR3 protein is CASQSEYNEQFF. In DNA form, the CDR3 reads TGTGCCAGCCAGAGCGAATACAATGAGCAGTTCTTC.

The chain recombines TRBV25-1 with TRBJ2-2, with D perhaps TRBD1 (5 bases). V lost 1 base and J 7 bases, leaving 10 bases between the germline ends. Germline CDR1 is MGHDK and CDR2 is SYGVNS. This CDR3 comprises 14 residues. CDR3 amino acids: CASSEWGWGGELFF. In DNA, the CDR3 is TGTGCCAGCAGTGAATGGGGCTGGGGCGGGGAGCTGTTTTTT.

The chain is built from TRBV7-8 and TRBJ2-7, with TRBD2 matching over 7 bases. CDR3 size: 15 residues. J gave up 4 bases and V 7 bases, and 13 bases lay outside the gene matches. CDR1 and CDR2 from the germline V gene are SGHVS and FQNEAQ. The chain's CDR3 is CASIPTRRERYEQYF. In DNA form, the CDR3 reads TGTGCCAGCATCCCGACTCGGCGGGAGAGGTACGAGCAGTACTTC.

The CDR3 loop is CASSQKSIGTGNTIYF. The CDR3 DNA is TGCGCCAGCAGCCAAAAGTCGATCGGGACTGGAAACACCATATATTTT. The J gene is TRBJ1-3, the V gene TRBV4-1; no firm D call. Trimming left V 2 bases short and J 2 bases short, with 13 bases between. CDR1 is MGHRA, CDR2 YSYEKL, per germline. CDR3 length: 16 amino acids.

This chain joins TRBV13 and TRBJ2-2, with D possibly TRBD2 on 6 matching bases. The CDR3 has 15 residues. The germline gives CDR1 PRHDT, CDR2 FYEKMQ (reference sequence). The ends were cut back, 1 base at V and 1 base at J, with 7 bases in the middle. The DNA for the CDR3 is TGTGCCAGCAGCTTAGCGGGGGAGAACACCGGGGAGCTGTTTTTT. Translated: CASSLAGENTGELFF.

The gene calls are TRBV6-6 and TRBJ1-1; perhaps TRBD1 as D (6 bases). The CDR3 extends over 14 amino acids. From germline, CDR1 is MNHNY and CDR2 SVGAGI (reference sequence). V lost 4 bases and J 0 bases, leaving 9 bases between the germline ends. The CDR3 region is CASSWSGVNTEAFF. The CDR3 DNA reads TGTGCCAGCAGTTGGTCAGGGGTGAACACTGAAGCTTTCTTT.

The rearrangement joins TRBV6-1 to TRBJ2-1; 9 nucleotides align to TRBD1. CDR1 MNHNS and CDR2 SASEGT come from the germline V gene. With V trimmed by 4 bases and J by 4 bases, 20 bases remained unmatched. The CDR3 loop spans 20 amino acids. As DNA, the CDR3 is TGTGCCAGCAGTGCGCCAATTTTAGGGACAGGGACCTCACCATACAATGAGCAGTTCTTC. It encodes CASSAPILGTGTSPYNEQFF.

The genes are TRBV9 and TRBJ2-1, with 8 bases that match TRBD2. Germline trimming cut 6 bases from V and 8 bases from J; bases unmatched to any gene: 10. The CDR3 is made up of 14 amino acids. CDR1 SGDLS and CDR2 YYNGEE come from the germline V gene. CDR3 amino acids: CASTPRTSKDEQFF. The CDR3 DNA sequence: TGTGCCAGCACCCCCAGGACTAGCAAAGATGAGCAGTTCTTC.

The CDR3 DNA is TGCGCCAGCAGTAAGACAGGGCGATCCGGCTACACCTTC. Its protein is CASSKTGRSGYTF. V and J are TRBV10-2 and TRBJ1-2; 7 positions agree with TRBD1. Germline assignment: CDR1 WSHSY and CDR2 SAAADI. The CDR3 length is 13 residues. Germline trimming cut 5 bases from V and 8 bases from J; bases unmatched to any gene: 8.

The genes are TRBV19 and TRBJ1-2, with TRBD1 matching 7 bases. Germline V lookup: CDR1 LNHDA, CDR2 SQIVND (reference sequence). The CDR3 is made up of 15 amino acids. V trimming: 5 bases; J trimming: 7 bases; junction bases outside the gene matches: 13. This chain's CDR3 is CASSSHPGAGGGYTF. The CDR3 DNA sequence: TGTGCCAGTAGTTCTCACCCCGGGGCAGGGGGTGGCTACACCTTC.

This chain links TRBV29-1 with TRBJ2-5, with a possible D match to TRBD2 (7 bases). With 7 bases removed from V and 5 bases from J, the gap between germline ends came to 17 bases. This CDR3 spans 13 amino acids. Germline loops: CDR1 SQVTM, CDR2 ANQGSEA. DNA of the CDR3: TGCAGCGCCGACCCCAGGGGAGGGGAGACCCAGTACTTC. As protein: CSADPRGGETQYF.

The CDR3 nucleotides are TGCGCCAGCAGCCGAAGCCAGATCCTGGACCCCCAGGGAGGCTATGGCTACACCTTC. Encoded protein: CASSRSQILDPQGGYGYTF. The chain has TRBV4-1 and TRBJ1-2; the D gene is possibly TRBD1 (5 bases). V lost 4 bases to trimming and J lost 4 bases, with 28 bases between them. The CDR3 covers 19 residues. Germline V gene lookup returns CDR1 MGHRA and CDR2 YSYEKL.

The CDR3 region is CASRIAVEQFF. Here the CDR3 DNA reads TGTGCCAGCAGGATAGCGGTAGAGCAGTTCTTC. The chain is built from TRBV7-9 and TRBJ2-1, with D possibly matching TRBD2 (6 bases). The germline V gene has CDR1 SEHNR and CDR2 FQNEAQ (reference sequence). This CDR3 has 11 amino acids. V dropped 6 bases and J dropped 10 bases, with 10 bases sitting between them.